Listed below are T cell receptor beta chains from one sample, sequenced in a study of blood T cell repertoires in COVID-19. Repertoires were generated with immunoSEQ multiplex PCR, while TCRdb's copy carries only in-frame clones and drops some. Here the sample spans 300,000 to 450,000 clones, about four fifths being singletons. Sequencing used peripheral blood. These receptors were collected from a human donor with acute or convalescent COVID-19. The donor label of this sample is uncertain. The CDR3 runs from the conserved cysteine through the conserved F or W.

j_call v_call cdr3_length cdr3_aa
TRBJ1-2 TRBV19 9 CAREYGYTF
TRBJ1-6 TRBV23-1 15 CASRPGTGHFSPLHF
TRBJ1-1 TRBV28 14 CASSHDLGQTEAFF
TRBJ1-3 TRBV3-1/TRBV3-2 15 CASSQTGGTGNTIYF
TRBJ2-7 TRBV5-1 16 CASSLAAAAGVREQYF
TRBJ1-5 TRBV4-2 14 CASSQQASNQPQHF
TRBJ1-2 TRBV2 13 CATRQGASYGYTF
TRBJ1-6 TRBV28 17 CASRGRPTVALNSPLHF
TRBJ1-3 TRBV6-2/TRBV6-3 16 CASSHLDRGSGNTIYF
TRBJ2-1 TRBV3-1/TRBV3-2 18 CASSQGSLAESSYNEQFF
TRBJ1-1 TRBV12-3/TRBV12-4 12 CASSLRGREAFF
TRBJ1-1 TRBV5-8 13 CASSLVGITEAFF
TRBJ2-1 TRBV7-9 16 CASSGRQGSSYNEQFF
TRBJ1-6 TRBV7-9 14 CASSLAGGRSPLHF
TRBJ1-6 TRBV5-1 16 CASSSGTGWDYSPLHF
TRBJ2-3 TRBV11-2 12 CASSPPGDTQYF
TRBJ2-1 TRBV7-2 16 CASSWLQAVSYNEQFF
TRBJ1-2 TRBV19 15 CASRAQDRGQYGYTF
TRBJ1-4 TRBV10-2 13 CAIGDGTNEKLFF
TRBJ2-7 TRBV7-8 15 CASSLGPVGGYEQYF
TRBJ2-7 TRBV2 14 CASSAHGTRYEQYF
TRBJ2-4 TRBV7-8 16 CASSQGGGIDKNIQYF
TRBJ2-1 TRBV30 14 CAWSVQGGWDEQFF
TRBJ2-7 TRBV7-6 15 CASSPRDRGLGEQYF
TRBJ1-1 TRBV12-5 14 CASGSRDRAPEAFF
TRBJ2-1 TRBV10-2 13 CASKVAGLDEQFF
TRBJ1-1 TRBV5-5 15 CASSLRGMESTEAFF
TRBJ1-1 TRBV14 13 CASSLFMNTEAFF
TRBJ2-7 TRBV5-6 14 CASSPRLAAYEQYF
TRBJ1-2 TRBV5-1 14 CASSPEGVPYGYTF
TRBJ2-3 TRBV28 17 CASSPTAGKGSTDTQYF
TRBJ2-5 TRBV3-1/TRBV3-2 15 CASSQRTSGQETQYF
TRBJ1-1 TRBV7-9 15 CASSLRQVVNTEAFF
TRBJ1-4 TRBV6-5 15 CASSRGDRDPEKLFF
TRBJ1-6 TRBV6-2/TRBV6-3 14 CASSSQGGGSPLHF
TRBJ1-5 TRBV2 18 CASSEFPGGTYSNQPQHF
TRBJ1-2 TRBV11-2 14 CASSSQGVIYGYTF
TRBJ1-4 TRBV5-6 12 CASSLRSPELFF
TRBJ1-3 TRBV28 17 CASSSGGLTNSGNTIYF
TRBJ1-1 TRBV6-6 15 CASSYMTGSNTEAFF
TRBJ1-5 TRBV28 14 CASRSGTAWQPQHF
TRBJ1-1 TRBV11-2 18 CASSKVPGTGKMNTEAFF
TRBJ2-2 TRBV6-1 15 CASSEVVWGAGELFF
TRBJ1-2 TRBV4-1 15 CASSQGRQANYGYTF
TRBJ1-5 TRBV24-1 14 CATSDSTGNQPQHF
TRBJ1-5 TRBV19 14 CASSRQGAVQPQHF